This T cell receptor (beta chain) was profiled in a study of CDR3 diversity in severe acne (dated by TCRdb to about 2019). This clonotype was observed a handful of times. Its antigen remains unidentified. No base-level quality is on record; no much larger clone is a single base apart. The CDR3 starts with the cysteine, ends with the phenylalanine, and has 14 residues. Just CDR3 DNA is preserved here, 42 bases in frame from base 1. Deletion took 1 base off V and 7 bases off J, with a span of 13 bases between the germline ends. CDR1 and CDR2 are read off the germline V gene (reference sequence) as SEHNR and FQNEAQ. The method behind the library was PCR. The reads were generated on an Illumina HiSeq 2000. TCRdb trimmed the raw reads at Q25, called clones with MiXCR and kept productive beta chains. Rows are unified per CDR3 protein, each entry keeping the most common DNA and genes. A total of some 84,000 distinct CDR3 sequences appear in this sample, approximately 51% of them only once. The top ten clones comprise more than 13% of the sample.

The chain is assembled from TRBV7-9 and TRBJ1-2; confidence is insufficient to name the D gene. The sample taken for sequencing was blood. This TCR came from a male donor in good health, without acne. The bases read TGTGCCAGCAGCTTAGAGATTGAGGGAGGTGGCTACACCTTC. Translation gives CASSLEIEGGGYTF.